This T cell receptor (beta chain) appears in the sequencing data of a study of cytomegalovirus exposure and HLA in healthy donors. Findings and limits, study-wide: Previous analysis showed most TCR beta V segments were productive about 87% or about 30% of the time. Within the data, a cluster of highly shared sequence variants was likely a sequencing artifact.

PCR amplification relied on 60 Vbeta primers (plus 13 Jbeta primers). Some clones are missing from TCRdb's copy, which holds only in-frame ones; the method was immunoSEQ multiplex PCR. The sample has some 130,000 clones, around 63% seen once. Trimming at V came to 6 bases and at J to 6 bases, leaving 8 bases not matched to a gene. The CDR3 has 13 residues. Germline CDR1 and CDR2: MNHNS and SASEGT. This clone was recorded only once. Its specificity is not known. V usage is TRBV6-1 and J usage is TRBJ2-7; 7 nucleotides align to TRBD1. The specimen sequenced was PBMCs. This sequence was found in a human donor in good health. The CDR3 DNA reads TGTGCCAGCAGCACCGGGACAGCCGGCGAGCAGTACTTC. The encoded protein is CASSTGTAGEQYF.